This is a list of T cell receptor beta chains from one sample in a study of blood T cell repertoires in COVID-19. The protocol was immunoSEQ multiplex PCR, while the TCRdb copy is restricted to in-frame clones and leaves out a portion. The repertoire has around 150,000 clones, 70% to 90% of them found once; the top ten carry approximately 2.8%. Source material: peripheral blood. The receptors were gathered from a man in his sixties with acute or convalescent COVID-19. Both conserved end residues are part of each CDR3. A D gene is named only where the DNA matches it firmly. Not every row has a clone size; where given, it reads once, few, many or a size class.

v_call,j_call,d_call,clone_size,cdr3_aa,cdr3_nt
TRBV4-3,TRBJ2-3,TRBD2,once,CASSLRGDDTDTQYF,TGCGCCAGCAGCCTCCGGGGGGATGACACAGATACGCAGTATTTT
TRBV19,TRBJ1-3,-,once,CATRPLRGSGNTIYF,TGTGCCACTCGACCTCTGAGAGGCTCTGGAAACACCATATATTTT
TRBV2,TRBJ2-7,TRBD2,-,CASSRTSTSSYEQYF,TGTGCCAGCAGTAGGACTAGCACGAGCTCCTACGAGCAGTACTTC
TRBV5-6,TRBJ1-2,-,few,CASSLGTVGYTF,TGTGCCAGCAGCTTGGGAACGGTTGGCTACACCTTC
TRBV7-8,TRBJ1-2,-,few,CASSLNPNGGAIYGYTF,TGTGCCAGCAGCCTAAATCCGAATGGTGGAGCCATCTATGGCTACACCTTC
TRBV5-6,TRBJ2-7,-,-,CASSSSRGPEQYF,TGTGCCAGCAGCTCTTCCAGGGGACCCGAGCAGTACTTC
TRBV11-2,TRBJ1-2,TRBD1,once,CASSLGVGTGLIGYTF,TGTGCCAGCAGCTTAGGTGTTGGGACAGGGCTTATCGGCTACACCTTC
TRBV6-2/TRBV6-3,TRBJ2-7,TRBD1,-,CASSYTSKQGNAPYEQYF,TGTGCCAGCAGTTATACCTCCAAACAGGGGAATGCTCCCTACGAGCAGTACTTC
TRBV4-1,TRBJ2-1,-,-,CASSDRSQNRDGEQFF,TGCGCCAGCAGTGACCGGTCGCAAAACAGGGACGGTGAGCAGTTCTTC
TRBV14,TRBJ2-1,-,-,CASGRMYEQFF,TGTGCCAGCGGCAGAATGTACGAGCAGTTCTTC
TRBV11-2,TRBJ2-3,TRBD2,-,CASSWLSGGASDTQYF,TGTGCCAGCAGTTGGTTGAGCGGGGGGGCGAGTGATACGCAGTATTTT
TRBV6-2/TRBV6-3,TRBJ1-5,TRBD1,-,CASSYGDTGTGKYRPQHF,TGTGCCAGCAGTTATGGGGACACGGGGACAGGGAAATATCGGCCCCAGCATTTT
TRBV19,TRBJ1-5,TRBD1,-,CASSIGTGYSNQPQHF,TGTGCCAGTAGTATAGGGACAGGTTATAGCAATCAGCCCCAGCATTTT
TRBV30,TRBJ1-4,TRBD1,-,CACQEIGGTGEKLFF,TGTGCCTGCCAAGAAATAGGGGGCACTGGTGAAAAACTGTTTTTT
TRBV5-1,TRBJ2-3,TRBD2,once,CASSWATSASSTDTQYF,TGCGCCAGCAGCTGGGCAACTAGCGCCTCTAGCACAGATACGCAGTATTTT
TRBV7-2,TRBJ2-1,TRBD2,-,CASSKAAGGPVEQFF,TGTGCCAGCAGCAAGGCAGCGGGGGGGCCGGTTGAGCAGTTCTTC
TRBV6-5,TRBJ1-4,TRBD1,-,CASSQDRSREKLFF,TGTGCCAGCAGTCAGGACAGGTCGCGAGAAAAACTGTTTTTT
TRBV19,TRBJ1-4,-,-,CASSIPGYNEKLFF,TGTGCCAGTAGTATCCCAGGGTATAATGAAAAACTGTTTTTT
TRBV9,TRBJ2-3,-,-,CASSVAGPFGGTDTQYF,TGTGCCAGCAGCGTAGCCGGCCCTTTCGGGGGCACAGATACGCAGTATTTT
TRBV3-1/TRBV3-2,TRBJ1-5,-,-,CASSQGPDTSNQPQHF,TGTGCCAGCAGCCAAGGGCCAGACACAAGCAATCAGCCCCAGCATTTT
TRBV6-2/TRBV6-3,TRBJ1-1,-,-,CASSYPFGAGTEAFF,TGTGCCAGCAGTTACCCCTTTGGGGCGGGGACTGAAGCTTTCTTT
TRBV19,TRBJ2-1,TRBD2,-,CASISGGAGNEQFF,TGTGCCAGTATAAGCGGGGGGGCTGGGAATGAGCAGTTCTTC
TRBV5-1,TRBJ2-3,TRBD2,-,CASSRGVGQSTDTQYF,TGCGCCAGCAGCCGGGGGGTGGGGCAAAGCACAGATACGCAGTATTTT
TRBV11-2,TRBJ2-3,-,-,CASSPTWGSEESYGTQYF,TGTGCCAGCAGCCCGACGTGGGGCTCTGAAGAAAGCTATGGTACGCAGTATTTT
TRBV7-8,TRBJ2-2,-,-,CARQDQNTGELFF,TGTGCCCGACAGGACCAGAACACCGGGGAGCTGTTTTTT
TRBV9,TRBJ1-3,-,-,CASGGTPSGNTIYF,TGTGCCAGCGGAGGAACCCCCTCTGGAAACACCATATATTTT
TRBV27,TRBJ2-1,TRBD1,-,CASKELGQNYNEQFF,TGTGCCAGCAAGGAATTGGGACAGAACTACAATGAGCAGTTCTTC
TRBV6-5,TRBJ1-2,-,-,CASSYSKQIHGYTF,TGTGCCAGCAGTTACTCGAAACAGATCCATGGCTACACCTTC
TRBV18,TRBJ2-1,TRBD2,-,CASSPEGLGTPNEQFF,TGTGCCAGCTCACCCGAGGGACTAGGGACCCCCAATGAGCAGTTCTTC
TRBV6-5,TRBJ1-5,-,-,CASSHGSQPQHF,TGTGCCAGCAGTCACGGGAGTCAGCCCCAGCATTTT
TRBV6-6,TRBJ1-2,TRBD1,-,CASSSGQGGLGYGYTF,TGTGCCAGCAGTTCCGGACAGGGAGGATTGGGCTATGGCTACACCTTC
TRBV5-1,TRBJ1-1,TRBD1,-,CASSWQGENTEAFF,TGCGCCAGCAGCTGGCAGGGGGAAAACACTGAAGCTTTCTTT
TRBV18,TRBJ1-1,-,-,CASSPETDTEAFF,TGTGCCAGCTCACCAGAAACGGACACTGAAGCTTTCTTT
TRBV6-4,TRBJ1-2,-,-,CASSRDGANGYGYTF,TGTGCCAGCAGTAGGGATGGGGCGAACGGCTATGGCTACACCTTC
TRBV7-2,TRBJ2-6,-,-,CASKSGSGANVLTF,TGTGCCAGCAAATCGGGGTCTGGGGCCAACGTCCTGACTTTC
TRBV13,TRBJ1-5,-,few,CASSLGHIRQPQHF,TGTGCCAGCAGCTTAGGGCACATCCGCCAGCCCCAGCATTTT
TRBV10-3,TRBJ1-2,TRBD1,-,CAITTGFNYGYTF,TGTGCCATCACGACAGGGTTTAACTATGGCTACACCTTC
TRBV5-1,TRBJ1-6,TRBD1,-,CASSARTGASYNSPLHF,TGCGCCAGCAGCGCCAGGACAGGGGCATCCTATAATTCACCCCTCCACTTT
TRBV27,TRBJ1-6,-,-,CASRGRGDRDSPLHF,TGTGCCAGCAGGGGGAGGGGGGATAGAGATTCACCCCTCCACTTT
TRBV7-9,TRBJ1-1,TRBD1,-,CASSPGQEYTEAFF,TGTGCCAGCAGCCCGGGACAGGAATACACTGAAGCTTTCTTT
TRBV19,TRBJ2-2,TRBD2,-,CASSIRAGGPTGELFF,TGTGCCAGTAGTATAAGAGCGGGGGGGCCGACCGGGGAGCTGTTTTTT
TRBV7-3,TRBJ1-2,TRBD1,-,CASSLNAGQGLYYTF,TGTGCCAGCAGCCTTAACGCGGGACAGGGGCTCTACTACACCTTC
TRBV7-9,TRBJ2-1,TRBD2,-,CASSSQRGGQYNEQFF,TGTGCCAGCAGCTCCCAGCGGGGGGGCCAATACAATGAGCAGTTCTTC
TRBV6-1,TRBJ1-6,-,once,CASSEAEAAYNSPLHF,TGTGCCAGCAGTGAAGCTGAGGCAGCCTATAATTCACCCCTCCACTTT
TRBV30,TRBJ1-2,-,once,CAWSVGTSENYGYTF,TGTGCCTGGAGCGTCGGGACAAGCGAAAACTATGGCTACACCTTC